This T cell receptor (beta chain) was sequenced during a study of blood T cell repertoires in COVID-19. Background on the study: Specimens from acute and convalescent COVID-19 originated in the United States, Italy and Spain.

How the authors handled the data: Nucleated cell counts were estimated from reference gene primer amplification. Method: immunoSEQ multiplex PCR; TCRdb's copy keeps in-frame clones and lacks some. For V, J and clone size, that table is used; D and trimming come from the DNA. The table includes approximately 68,000 clones, around 87% detected once. This receptor was taken from a man aged 45-65 years with active COVID-19. Material for sequencing was peripheral blood.

The CDR3 region has the DNA TGTGCCAGCTCCCCCGGGACAGGGGGTGGCTACACCTTC. It codes for CASSPGTGGGYTF. The chain couples TRBV18 to TRBJ1-2, with 11 bases lining up with TRBD1. Germline values: CDR1 KGHSH, CDR2 LQKENI. CDR3 size: 13 residues. Germline trimming cut 6 bases from V and 7 bases from J; bases unmatched to any gene: 4.